This T cell receptor beta chain was captured in a study of cytomegalovirus exposure and HLA in healthy donors. The PCR ran on 60 Vbeta and 13 Jbeta primers. Assay used: immunoSEQ multiplex PCR; TCRdb lists only in-frame clones, some missing. The data contain about 130,000 clones, more than 75% of them singletons. About this clone: Its antigen remains unidentified. Other DNA sequences of this sample code for an identical CDR3.

Germline CDR1 is GTSNPN and CDR2 is SVGIG (reference sequence). The CDR3 length is 12 residues. With 2 bases removed from V and 4 bases from J, the gap between germline ends came to 8 bases. Whole-study findings and limits: Later analysis reportedly placed an Asian-associated ancestry cluster below the approximately 680-donor mean in N-insertions. Later analysis found that TCR beta chains associated with HLA were more clonally expanded than other, equally common chains. Productive rates of about 90% or about 30% were seen for most TCR beta V segments in an earlier analysis.

The material sequenced was PBMCs. This clonotype was sampled from a man younger than 40 in good health and CMV-seronegative. The rearrangement links TRBV30 to TRBJ1-2; weak D call: TRBD1 (5 bases). The DNA of the CDR3 is TGTGCCTGGAGTCGGGGGAGCTATGGCTACACCTTC. It translates to CAWSRGSYGYTF. Variable domain in full (rest from reference TRBV30 and TRBJ1-2): SQTIHQWPATLVQPVGSPLSLECTVEGTSNPNLYWYRQAAGRGLQLLFYSVGIGQISSEVPQNLSASRPQDRQFILSSKKLLLSDSGFYLCAWSRGSYGYTFGSGTRLTVV.